Listed below are T cell receptor beta chains from one sample, sequenced in a study of T cells after yellow fever vaccination. Each CDR3 protein gets one entry after TCRdb re-called the 5' RACE reads with MiXCR. The sample records approximately 300,000 distinct CDR3 sequences, under 15% being singletons. The sample consisted of CD4+ T cells sorted from PBMCs, taken 45 days after the yellow fever booster vaccination. The receptors were sampled from a young man who received the YFV17D yellow fever vaccine. The CDR3 runs from the conserved cysteine through the conserved F or W. The size entry is marked missing in some rows and otherwise reads once, few, many or a size class.

CDR3 length	V gene	clone size	J gene	CDR3 protein
13	TRBV12-5	.	TRBJ2-3	CASRRGSTDTQYF
15	TRBV20-1	few	TRBJ2-1	CSASRLAGDYNEQFF
13	TRBV5-4	.	TRBJ2-7	CASSSGGAYEQYF
8	TRBV15	.	TRBJ1-5	CSNQPQHF
15	TRBV7-9	.	TRBJ2-3	CASSRTGGSTDTQYF
15	TRBV12-3/TRBV12-4	few	TRBJ2-1	CASSDSPGAVDEQFF
15	TRBV7-2	.	TRBJ2-5	CASSLASTVQETQYF
15	TRBV28	few	TRBJ1-5	CATVMNRGSNQPQHF
15	TRBV29-1	few	TRBJ2-2	CSTRGGVGHTGELFF
16	TRBV3-1	.	TRBJ1-2	CASSQAGSGGASGYTF
13	TRBV5-1	.	TRBJ2-1	CASSLAGRSEQFF
16	TRBV10-3	.	TRBJ2-5	CAAEGLGGTVEETQYF
14	TRBV20-1	few	TRBJ2-1	CSPGVAGMYNEQFF
15	TRBV5-1	.	TRBJ2-5	CASSSGTGGGETQYF
13	TRBV11-3	.	TRBJ2-1	CASSTSRGREQFF
12	TRBV5-1	.	TRBJ2-1	CASSQLSNEQFF
21	TRBV15	.	TRBJ2-1	CATSVPQGGEGVSWSYNEQFF
14	TRBV20-1	few	TRBJ2-7	CSARRGQGADEQYF
11	TRBV7-2	.	TRBJ2-1	CASSFFGEQFF
10	TRBV29-1	many	TRBJ1-1	CSVFRGRAFF
16	TRBV5-1	few	TRBJ2-5	CASSLAPQGAGETQYF
12	TRBV2	.	TRBJ1-3	CASSEAGNTIYF
15	TRBV7-2	many	TRBJ2-5	CASSMGPPSGETQYF
13	TRBV13	few	TRBJ1-4	CASSARTGGKLFF
15	TRBV30	.	TRBJ2-3	CAWTRGTSNTDTQYF
13	TRBV6-6	.	TRBJ1-5	CASSERRNQPQHF
15	TRBV7-2	few	TRBJ2-2	CASDLAGGPTGELFF
14	TRBV7-2	few	TRBJ2-7	CASSLAGGGLGQYF
14	TRBV13	few	TRBJ2-7	CATAPRDRDMEQYF
14	TRBV12-3/TRBV12-4	few	TRBJ2-2	CASRLTGAAGELFF
14	TRBV6-5	few	TRBJ2-1	CASSYRGAYNEQFF
15	TRBV7-9	.	TRBJ1-4	CASSLMGQENEKLFF
15	TRBV7-2	.	TRBJ2-1	CASSRQGQGRGEQFF
15	TRBV12-3/TRBV12-4	few	TRBJ1-2	CASSLIQGASYGYTF
14	TRBV25-1	.	TRBJ1-5	CASSEYGTGRPQHF
14	TRBV20-1	many	TRBJ2-5	CSAREGTSQETQYF
15	TRBV12-3/TRBV12-4	few	TRBJ2-7	CASALQGSGSYEQYF
14	TRBV29-1	many	TRBJ2-4	CSAGTSGNKNIQYF
16	TRBV20-1	once	TRBJ2-5	CSARDAVVGEGETQYF
16	TRBV20-1	.	TRBJ1-2	CSARANRDSANYGYTF
13	TRBV12-3/TRBV12-4	many	TRBJ2-3	CASTPLGTDTQYF
14	TRBV28	.	TRBJ2-7	CASSPSPSWDEQYF
16	TRBV5-1	few	TRBJ2-1	CASSLVWRDSYNEQFF
10	TRBV21-1	.	TRBJ2-1	CALGGVGQFF
15	TRBV7-8	few	TRBJ2-1	CASSLLQGVGNEQFF
13	TRBV9	few	TRBJ1-2	CASSPEGFYGYTF
15	TRBV11-2	.	TRBJ2-7	CASSSTDGNSYEQYF
15	TRBV5-1	.	TRBJ2-5	CASSLVTGRRETQYF
16	TRBV20-1	.	TRBJ2-1	CSARSGSSGNYNEQFF
14	TRBV29-1	.	TRBJ2-3	CSLRDRGRTDTQYF
14	TRBV1	.	TRBJ2-4	CTSSQEEKLDIQYF